This TCR beta chain is drawn from a study of siplizumab effects on memory and regulatory T cells. Broader study findings: Unstimulated subsets were the mapping target of only a minor fraction of alloreactive clones. Siplizumab produced a significant drop in alloreactive sequences attributable to unstimulated CD4+ memory cells.

The authors kept the mixed lymphocyte reaction cells in coculture at 37°C for approximately 6 days. CFSE marked responder PBMCs and Violet Dye marked stimulator PBMCs, which were mixed 1:1. In regard to this clone: Its antigen remains unidentified.

Libraries were prepared by immunoSEQ multiplex PCR; TCRdb keeps only in-frame clonotypes and omits some of them. The sample carries about 13,000 clones, 30% to 40% recorded once. Germline V gene lookup returns CDR1 MRHNA and CDR2 SNTAGT. V gave up 6 bases and J gave up 7 bases, with 13 bases separating them. The CDR3 sequence is 13 residues long. Sequencing was carried out using CFSE-low (dividing) CD8+ T cells sorted from an allogeneic mixed lymphocyte reaction. The origin of this receptor is a human donor in good health; the cells came from an allogeneic mixed lymphocyte reaction. The chain combines TRBV6-4 with TRBJ2-1, with D tentatively TRBD1 (6 bases). This CDR3 reads CASSTQGWNEQFF. DNA for the CDR3: TGTGCCAGCAGCACACAGGGTTGGAATGAGCAGTTCTTC.